The 17 T cell receptor beta chains given below trace back to one sample, sequenced in a study of blood T cell repertoires in COVID-19. TCRdb's copy holds only in-frame clones and misses some; the assay was immunoSEQ multiplex PCR. Here the sample spans some 200,000 clones, 60% to 85% being singletons. The sequenced material came from peripheral blood. These receptor sequences come from a woman in her seventies with acute or convalescent COVID-19.

This clone came up once. The CDR3 DNA reads as TGCAGCGCTCTATCGCGGACCCAGTACTTC. Its protein product is CSALSRTQYF. V gene TRBV29-1 combines with J gene TRBJ2-5; D is ambiguous. V lost 7 bases and J 7 bases, leaving 10 bases between the germline ends. The CDR3 has 10 residues. Germline V gene lookup returns CDR1 SQVTM and CDR2 ANQGSEA.

This clone was seen just once. V is TRBV5-1 and J is TRBJ1-1; possibly TRBD1 for D (6 bases). Trimming took 5 bases from V and 8 from J, leaving 16 bases between them. This CDR3 is 13 amino acids long. Germline CDR1 SGHRS, CDR2 YFSETQ. The CDR3 loop reads CASSPQVGQEAFF. CDR3 nucleotides: TGCGCCAGCAGTCCCCAAGTTGGACAGGAAGCTTTCTTT.

V and J are TRBV5-6 and TRBJ1-1; a possible D gene is TRBD1 (5 bases). Germline lookup yields CDR1 SGHDT and CDR2 YYEEEE. The V end was cut by 1 base, the J end by 0 bases, with 7 bases between. The CDR3 loop spans 14 amino acids. CDR3 amino acids: CASSLSGMNTEAFF. The CDR3 nucleotides read TGTGCCAGCAGCTTGTCAGGGATGAACACTGAAGCTTTCTTT.

The CDR3 is CASSEFRAEKLFF. The CDR3 DNA reads as TGTGCCAGCAGTGAATTCAGGGCTGAAAAACTGTTTTTT. This sequence joins TRBV25-1 and TRBJ1-4; TRBD1 might be the D (5 bases). This CDR3 is 13 amino acids long. V lost 1 base and J lost 7, with 7 bases in between. Per germline, CDR1 MGHDK and CDR2 SYGVNS.

The J gene is TRBJ1-1, the V gene TRBV19; 10 bases fit TRBD1. The CDR3 runs to 15 residues. Germline-derived CDR1 and CDR2 are LNHDA and SQIVND (reference sequence). Germline trimming cut 1 base from V and 5 bases from J; bases unmatched to any gene: 4. This chain's CDR3 is CASSIADRGGTEAFF. The CDR3 bases are TGTGCCAGTAGTATAGCGGACAGGGGGGGGACTGAAGCTTTCTTT. Complete variable domain (other parts from reference TRBV19 and TRBJ1-1): DGGITQSPKYLFRKEGQNVTLSCEQNLNHDAMYWYRQDPGQGLRLIYYSQIVNDFQKGDIAEGYSVSREKKESFPLTVTSAQKNPTAFYLCASSIADRGGTEAFFGQGTRLTVV.

The chain couples TRBV7-9 to TRBJ2-7; 12 bases agree with TRBD1. Losses at the gene ends were 3 bases for V and 5 bases for J; bases not matched to a gene: 14. CDR1 is SEHNR, CDR2 FQNEAQ, per germline (reference sequence). This CDR3 comprises 18 residues. The CDR3 loop is CASSFTAGRGTGGHEQYF. The CDR3 DNA sequence: TGTGCCAGCAGCTTCACCGCGGGGAGGGGGACAGGGGGCCACGAGCAGTACTTC.

This clone occurred a few times. The genes are TRBV6-4 and TRBJ2-1; D perhaps matches TRBD1 (8 bases). Germline values: CDR1 MRHNA, CDR2 SNTAGT. Trimming pared 0 bases from V and 6 bases from J, leaving 12 bases between. This CDR3 has 15 amino acids. This chain's CDR3 is CASSDSTGEGNEQFF. CDR3 sequence (DNA): TGTGCCAGCAGTGACTCGACAGGGGAGGGCAATGAGCAGTTCTTC.

The V gene is TRBV19, the J gene TRBJ2-1; 10 nucleotides match TRBD1. This CDR3 has 14 amino acids. Germline-derived CDR1 and CDR2 are LNHDA and SQIVND (reference sequence). V shed 4 bases, J shed 9 bases, and the junction held 6 bases outside the gene matches. The CDR3 nucleotides read TGTGCCAGTAGTACCCGGGACAGGGGCAGTGAGCAGTTCTTC. Its protein is CASSTRDRGSEQFF.

This chain uses TRBV10-3 with TRBJ2-2, with 8 positions matching TRBD1. J was trimmed by 1 base and V by 3 bases; bases with no gene match: 1. The length of the CDR3 is 15 residues. CDR1 ENHRY and CDR2 SYGVKD come from the germline V gene. The CDR3 region is CAISEGQGNTGELFF. For the CDR3, the DNA is TGTGCCATCAGTGAAGGACAGGGGAACACCGGGGAGCTGTTTTTT.

This clone was seen more than once but under ten times. CDR3 in amino acids: CAWSSTGDTEAFF. CDR3 DNA: TGTGCCTGGAGTTCGACAGGGGACACTGAAGCTTTCTTT. The chain has TRBV30 and TRBJ1-1, with TRBD1 identical over 8 bases. Germline lookup yields CDR1 GTSNPN and CDR2 SVGIG (reference sequence). The junction had 2 bases not matched to a gene; V was cut back by 2 bases and J by 3 bases. The CDR3 extends over 13 amino acids.

The rearrangement joins TRBV6-5 to TRBJ1-3, with TRBD1 as a possible D gene (5 bases). The ends were cut back, 6 bases at V and 2 bases at J, with 14 bases in the middle. Germline CDR1 reads MNHEY; CDR2 reads SVGAGI. CDR3 length equals 15 residues. CDR3 sequence reads: CASSRWGEAGNTIYF. The CDR3, as DNA: TGTGCCAGCAGCCGCTGGGGGGAGGCTGGAAACACCATATATTTT.

The chain has TRBV18 and TRBJ2-1, with D tentatively TRBD2 (6 bases). CDR1 and CDR2 (germline): KGHSH, LQKENI. Trimming removed 6 bases at V and 9 bases at J, with 24 bases between. The CDR3 spans 16 residues. The CDR3 DNA is TGTGCCAGCTCTCCAAGCATCGGGACTCCTAAGAGTGAGCAGTTCTTC. This codes for CASSPSIGTPKSEQFF.

CDR3 loop: CASSHGLAGYNEQFF. Written as DNA, the CDR3 is TGCGCCAGCAGCCATGGACTAGCGGGATACAATGAGCAGTTCTTC. The chain uses TRBV4-3 and TRBJ2-1; 12 bases are shared with TRBD2. The CDR3 sequence is 15 residues long. Germline assignment: CDR1 LGHNA and CDR2 YSLEER. V lost 3 bases, J lost 4 bases, and 1 base stayed unmatched.

The CDR3, as DNA: TGTGCCAGCAAGTCCGGGACAGGGGGAAACACCGGGGAGCTGTTTTTT. Translation gives CASKSGTGGNTGELFF. The V call is TRBV11-3, the J call TRBJ2-2; 11 bases are shared with TRBD1. Germline lookup yields CDR1 SGHNT and CDR2 YENEEA. The CDR3 runs 16 residues. V shed 7 bases, J shed 2 bases, and the junction held 6 bases outside the gene matches.

The chain has TRBV6-5 and TRBJ2-7, with D possibly TRBD2 on 6 matching bases. The CDR3 totals 15 residues. V lost 7 bases to trimming and J lost 7 bases, with 23 bases between them. Looked up from germline, CDR1 is MNHEY and CDR2 is SVGAGI. The CDR3 DNA reads TGTGCCAGCAACAAAAGGGAGGCTAGCGAGGGAGAGCAGTACGTC. Its protein is CASNKREASEGEQYV.

The chain is built from TRBV7-2 and TRBJ2-5; D is unclear. Germline V gives CDR1 SGHTA, CDR2 FQGNSA. V was clipped by 5 bases and J by 9 bases, with 13 bases between them. This CDR3 comprises 12 residues. The chain's CDR3 is CASSPRAQAQYF. In DNA form, the CDR3 reads TGTGCCAGCAGCCCCCGAGCGCAAGCCCAGTACTTC.

The chain uses TRBV5-4 and TRBJ2-3; 8 bases agree with TRBD2. The CDR3 sequence is 16 residues long. The ends lost 7 bases at V and 3 bases at J; junction bases unmatched: 13. The germline gives CDR1 SGHNT, CDR2 YYREEE (reference sequence). DNA of the CDR3: TGTGCCAGCCTAAGACTAGCGCGGTTCGAGACAGATACGCAGTATTTT. It specifies CASLRLARFETDTQYF.